The clone carrying this T cell receptor beta chain was seen only a few times. Its cognate antigen is unknown. These data come from a study of CD8 T cells in ankylosing spondylitis. Overall study results and limits: Disease-associated clones were reportedly significantly overrepresented in matched ankylosing spondylitis synovial fluid. Relatively scarce in peripheral blood, disease-linked clones were CD8+. It appeared that ankylosing spondylitis blood was characterized by a TCR beta motif of several highly homologous variants.

TCRdb recomputed calls from the 5' RACE reads with MiXCR, one row per CDR3 protein. The table includes around 35,000 distinct CDR3 sequences, roughly 13% detected once. The length of the CDR3 is 11 residues. Trimming shortened V by 5 bases and J by 3 bases, and 8 bases separated the two germline ends. In germline, CDR1 is DFQATT, CDR2 SNEGSKA (reference sequence). Material for sequencing was synovial fluid, either unsorted or a sorted T cell fraction (not recorded which). This sequence was found in a male donor with ankylosing spondylitis. The chain joins TRBV20-1 to TRBJ2-7; D is uncertain. CDR3 in DNA: TGCAGTGCTCCCCGTCGCTACGAGCAGTACTTC. This codes for CSAPRRYEQYF.